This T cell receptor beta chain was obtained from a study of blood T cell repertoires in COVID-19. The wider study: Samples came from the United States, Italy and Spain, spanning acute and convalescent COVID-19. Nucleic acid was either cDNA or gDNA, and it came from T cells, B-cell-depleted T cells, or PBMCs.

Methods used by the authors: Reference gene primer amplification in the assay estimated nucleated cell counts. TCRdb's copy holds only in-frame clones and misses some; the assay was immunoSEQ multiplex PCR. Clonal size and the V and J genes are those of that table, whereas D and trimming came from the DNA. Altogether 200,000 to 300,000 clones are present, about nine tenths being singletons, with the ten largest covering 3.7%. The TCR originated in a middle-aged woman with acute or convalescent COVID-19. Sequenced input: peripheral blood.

The CDR3 region is CASSQQGGTPLHF. CDR3 coding DNA: TGTGCCAGCAGCCAACAGGGTGGAACACCCCTCCACTTT. The rearrangement links TRBV14 to TRBJ1-6; D might be TRBD1 (5 bases). Trimming stripped 2 bases from V and 11 bases from J, with 10 bases between. From germline, CDR1 is SGHDN and CDR2 FVKESK. The CDR3 spans 13 residues.